The 27 T cell receptor beta chains below come from one sample, sequenced in a study of blood T cell repertoires in COVID-19. The assay was immunoSEQ multiplex PCR, and TCRdb's table has in-frame clones only and misses some. The table lists about 87,000 clones, 70% to 85% of them singletons. The specimen was peripheral blood. Source of these receptors: a woman aged 50 to 60 with acute or convalescent COVID-19.

The rearrangement joins TRBV5-1 to TRBJ2-3, with a weak D call TRBD2 (6 bases). The V gene lost 4 bases and the J gene lost 0 bases, with 9 bases spanning the gap. Germline values: CDR1 SGHRS, CDR2 YFSETQ. This CDR3 is built from 14 residues. The CDR3 nucleotides read TGCGCCAGCAGCGGGGGGTTCAGCACAGATACGCAGTATTTT. It specifies CASSGGFSTDTQYF.

This sequence joins TRBV5-1 and TRBJ1-4; unclear D gene. CDR1 and CDR2 (germline): SGHRS, YFSETQ. V was pared by 0 bases and J by 0 bases, with 9 bases between. The CDR3 consists of 16 residues. The CDR3 DNA reads TGCGCCAGCAGCTTGGCCTTCGGTGCAACTAATGAAAAACTGTTTTTT. Residues: CASSLAFGATNEKLFF.

A few counts support this clone. The chain combines TRBV29-1 with TRBJ1-1; D gene uncertain. From germline, CDR1 is SQVTM and CDR2 ANQGSEA. The germline V and J ends were trimmed by 7 bases and 5 bases, with 5 bases remaining between them. There are 9 residues in the CDR3. For the CDR3, the DNA is TGCAGCGCCGGTACTGAAGCTTTCTTT. Its protein product is CSAGTEAFF.

V gene TRBV6-5 combines with J gene TRBJ1-5; 8 bases are a match to TRBD1. V lost 6 bases to trimming and J lost 4 bases; unmatched junction nucleotides: 2. The CDR3 contains 13 residues. CDR1 and CDR2 from the germline V gene are MNHEY and SVGAGI. Here the CDR3 reads CASRTGDNQPQHF. The CDR3 bases are TGTGCCAGCAGGACAGGGGATAATCAGCCCCAGCATTTT.

The chain combines TRBV27 with TRBJ1-2; D gene unclear. This CDR3 has 16 amino acids. Germline CDR1 MNHEY, CDR2 SMNVEV (reference sequence). Trimming removed 5 bases from V and 1 base from J, with 17 bases in between. CDR3 in amino acids: CASSPNTGWSNYGYTF. In DNA, the CDR3 is TGTGCCAGCAGTCCGAACACGGGTTGGAGTAACTATGGCTACACCTTC.

The J gene is TRBJ2-7, the V gene TRBV27, with TRBD1 matching over 7 bases. The CDR3 has 15 amino acids. Looked up from germline, CDR1 is MNHEY and CDR2 is SMNVEV (reference sequence). The V segment lost 5 bases and the J segment 7 bases; nucleotides outside the gene matches: 14. CDR3 sequence reads: CASSPPGTAQGEQYF. The DNA for the CDR3 is TGTGCCAGCAGTCCTCCCGGGACAGCCCAGGGTGAGCAGTACTTC.

V gene TRBV4-2 combines with J gene TRBJ1-2; the D gene is possibly TRBD1 (6 bases). CDR3 length: 16 residues. Germline V gene sequence: CDR1 LGHNA, CDR2 YNFKEQ. Deletions cut 0 bases from V and 2 bases from J, with 13 bases between. The CDR3 DNA sequence: TGTGCCAGCAGCCAAGAGTACCGGGGGGCCAACTATGGCTACACCTTC. Translating it yields CASSQEYRGANYGYTF.

The chain combines TRBV2 with TRBJ2-7, with D possibly being TRBD1 (5 bases). The CDR3 spans 13 residues. The V end lost 4 bases, the J end lost 2 bases, and 9 bases lay between the germline ends. Per germline, CDR1 SNHLY and CDR2 FYNNEI. CDR3 residues: CASSVRQPYEQYF. The CDR3 DNA reads TGTGCCAGCAGTGTGCGACAGCCCTACGAGCAGTACTTC.

V and J are TRBV5-1 and TRBJ2-3, with D perhaps TRBD1 (6 bases). CDR3 length: 14 residues. Trimming pared 4 bases from V and 0 bases from J, leaving 9 bases between. In germline, CDR1 is SGHRS, CDR2 YFSETQ. Here the CDR3 DNA reads TGCGCCAGCAGCCAACAGGGTAGCACAGATACGCAGTATTTT. It encodes CASSQQGSTDTQYF.

The rearrangement links TRBV5-1 to TRBJ2-1, with 9 bases matching TRBD1. The CDR3 spans 16 residues. Germline values: CDR1 SGHRS, CDR2 YFSETQ. Losses at the gene ends were 3 bases for V and 8 bases for J; bases not matched to a gene: 12. CDR3 bases: TGCGCCAGCAGCTCTGGGACAGGGTGGGCGGTCCATGAGCAGTTCTTC. Residues: CASSSGTGWAVHEQFF.

This chain connects TRBV28 to TRBJ1-2; tentative D call: TRBD1 (5 bases). Trimming left V 2 bases short and J 6 bases short, with 10 bases between. From germline, CDR1 is MDHEN and CDR2 SYDVKM. The CDR3 runs to 13 residues. Written as DNA, the CDR3 is TGTGCCAGCAGTTTAGGACAATACAATGGCTACACCTTC. The encoded protein is CASSLGQYNGYTF.

This chain links TRBV2 with TRBJ1-1; no reliable D call. V dropped 7 bases and J dropped 7 bases, with 13 bases sitting between them. Germline lookup yields CDR1 SNHLY and CDR2 FYNNEI. This CDR3 spans 12 amino acids. The CDR3 is CASTTYQVEAFF. As DNA, the CDR3 is TGTGCCAGCACCACCTACCAGGTTGAAGCTTTCTTT.

There are a few counts of this clone. V usage is TRBV5-6 and J usage is TRBJ2-3; no reliable D call. In germline, CDR1 is SGHDT, CDR2 YYEEEE. The V gene lost 0 bases and the J gene lost 1 base, with 9 bases spanning the gap. The CDR3 has 15 residues. The CDR3 region is CASSLGHLRTDTQYF. The CDR3 coding sequence is TGTGCCAGCAGCTTGGGGCACCTCCGCACAGATACGCAGTATTTT.

The chain has TRBV28 and TRBJ2-7; 8 bases are a match to TRBD2. This CDR3 has 14 amino acids. J lost 3 bases, V lost 5 bases, and 6 bases had no gene match. Germline-derived CDR1 and CDR2 are MDHEN and SYDVKM. DNA for the CDR3: TGTGCCAGCAGTCCTGCCGGGACTAGCTACGAGCAGTACTTC. Encoded protein: CASSPAGTSYEQYF.

In this sample, this clone turned up once. Written as DNA, the CDR3 is TGTGCCAGCAGTCTCTCGGACAGGGCTACTTGGGGCTACACCTTC. It is translated as CASSLSDRATWGYTF. The rearrangement joins TRBV28 to TRBJ1-2, with 8 positions matching TRBD1. The CDR3 is 15 amino acids. The germline gives CDR1 MDHEN, CDR2 SYDVKM. With 5 bases clipped from V and 8 bases from J, the junction kept 13 bases outside the gene matches.

The V and J genes are TRBV11-3 and TRBJ2-1; 12 positions match TRBD2. The germline gives CDR1 SGHNT, CDR2 YENEEA. The V gene end was trimmed by 5 bases and the J gene end by 10 bases; junction bases not matched to a gene: 12. The CDR3 extends over 16 amino acids. CDR3 bases: TGTGCCAGCAGCCGCGGACTAGCGGGGATCAACGGGGAGCAGTTCTTC. Protein product: CASSRGLAGINGEQFF.

The table lists this clone with a count of one. The chain carries TRBV19 and TRBJ1-6; tentative D call: TRBD1 (5 bases). This CDR3 has 14 residues. CDR1 LNHDA and CDR2 SQIVND come from the germline V gene (reference sequence). The ends were cut back, 5 bases at V and 5 bases at J, with 10 bases in the middle. In nucleotides, the CDR3 is TGTGCCAGTAGTGCGGACACGGATAATTCACCCCTCCACTTT. It is translated as CASSADTDNSPLHF.

The chain has TRBV5-5 and TRBJ1-6; TRBD1 is a possible D gene (5 bases). The length of the CDR3 is 14 residues. The V and J ends lost 4 bases and 10 bases respectively, with 15 bases between them. Germline V lookup: CDR1 SGHKS, CDR2 YYEKEE (reference sequence). This CDR3 is CASSVQAMGSPLHF. CDR3 nucleotides: TGTGCCAGCAGCGTACAGGCGATGGGATCACCCCTCCACTTT.

This clone was found a few times. J is TRBJ1-6 and V is TRBV5-1; 9 bases match TRBD1. V dropped 0 bases and J dropped 9; count of bases not matched to a gene: 10. Germline lookup yields CDR1 SGHRS and CDR2 YFSETQ. CDR3 length: 17 residues. This chain's CDR3 is CASSLDSPGTGFSPLHF. The CDR3 DNA is TGCGCCAGCAGCTTGGACTCTCCCGGGACAGGGTTTTCACCCCTCCACTTT. Complete variable domain (other parts from reference TRBV5-1 and TRBJ1-6): KAGVTQTPRYLIKTRGQQVTLSCSPISGHRSVSWYQQTPGQGLQFLFEYFSETQRNKGNFPGRFSGRQFSNSRSEMNVSTLELGDSALYLCASSLDSPGTGFSPLHFGNGTRLTVT.

This chain connects TRBV20-1 to TRBJ2-1; D possibly corresponds to TRBD2 (7 bases). The germline V and J ends were trimmed by 3 bases and 8 bases, with 14 bases remaining between them. Germline loops: CDR1 DFQATT, CDR2 SNEGSKA (reference sequence). This CDR3 contains 13 residues. The CDR3 protein is CSASWRGLYEQFF. For the CDR3, the DNA is TGCAGTGCTAGTTGGCGGGGGCTATATGAGCAGTTCTTC.

V usage is TRBV4-3 and J usage is TRBJ2-7; 11 bases align to TRBD1. Germline assignment: CDR1 LGHNA and CDR2 YSLEER. The CDR3 has 17 residues. V shed 1 base and J 4 bases; nucleotides not matched to a gene: 9. Here the CDR3 DNA reads TGCGCCAGCAGCCAAGCCACCGGGGGACAGGGGGATTACGAGCAGTACTTC. Translated, it gives CASSQATGGQGDYEQYF.

This rearrangement joins TRBV7-2 to TRBJ2-3, with no clear D. Germline-derived CDR1 and CDR2 are SGHTA and FQGNSA. V was clipped by 3 bases and J by 5 bases, with 9 bases between them. The CDR3 is made up of 13 amino acids. For the CDR3, the DNA is TGTGCCAGCAGCTTCCCAAGCCTAGATACGCAGTATTTT. This gives the protein CASSFPSLDTQYF. Filled out from reference TRBV7-2 and TRBJ2-3, the complete variable domain reads GAGVSQSPSNKVTEKGKDVELRCDPISGHTALYWYRQSLGQGLEFLIYFQGNSAPDKSGLPSDRFSAERTGGSVSTLTIQRTQQEDSAVYLCASSFPSLDTQYFGPGTRLTVL.

The genes are TRBV9 and TRBJ2-1, with a weak D call TRBD2 (6 bases). This CDR3 is built from 16 residues. V lost 0 bases to trimming and J lost 0 bases, with 10 bases between them. Germline V lookup: CDR1 SGDLS, CDR2 YYNGEE. The CDR3 nucleotides are TGTGCCAGCAGCGTAGTCCGGGGGAGCTCCTACAATGAGCAGTTCTTC. It codes for CASSVVRGSSYNEQFF.

This chain uses TRBV19 with TRBJ1-1; 7 bases line up with TRBD1. The V and J ends lost 3 bases and 2 bases, in that order; junction bases with no gene match: 9. Germline CDR1 LNHDA, CDR2 SQIVND (reference sequence). The CDR3 sequence is 16 residues long. The chain's CDR3 is CASSIPRQGHNTEAFF. CDR3 nucleotide sequence: TGTGCCAGTAGTATCCCTAGACAGGGACATAACACTGAAGCTTTCTTT.

This clone showed up just a few times. This chain uses TRBV9 with TRBJ1-3; a possible D gene is TRBD1 (6 bases). The CDR3 length is 15 residues. The V gene lost 4 bases and the J gene lost 4 bases, with 15 bases spanning the gap. Germline V gene lookup returns CDR1 SGDLS and CDR2 YYNGEE. The CDR3 here is CASSSYPGAGNTIYF. CDR3 in DNA: TGTGCCAGCAGCTCCTATCCAGGGGCCGGAAACACCATATATTTT. Looking up the rest from reference TRBV9 and TRBJ1-3 gives the full variable domain: DSGVTQTPKHLITATGQRVTLRCSPRSGDLSVYWYQQSLDQGLQFLIQYYNGEERAKGNILERFSAQQFPDLHSELNLSSLELGDSALYFCASSSYPGAGNTIYFGEGSWLTVV.

The chain employs TRBV30 and TRBJ1-4; D remains ambiguous. CDR1 and CDR2 (germline): GTSNPN, SVGIG (reference sequence). V lost 0 bases, J lost 4 bases, and 6 bases lay in between. CDR3 length equals 13 residues. The CDR3: CAWSVFLNEKLFF. CDR3 sequence (DNA): TGTGCCTGGAGTGTTTTTCTTAATGAAAAACTGTTTTTT.

This chain uses TRBV15 with TRBJ1-2, with 8 bases aligning to TRBD1. There are 13 residues in the CDR3. Germline V gene data show CDR1 as LNHNV and CDR2 as YYDKDF (reference sequence). V gave up 4 bases and J gave up 8 bases; unmatched junction bases: 6. The CDR3 here is CATSKDREGGYTF. The CDR3 bases are TGTGCCACCAGCAAGGACAGGGAAGGAGGCTACACCTTC.